This T cell receptor (beta chain) was observed in a study of blood T cells in healthy people across ages. V was pared by 5 bases and J by 4 bases, with 5 bases of the junction left unmatched. In germline, CDR1 is SGHTA, CDR2 FQGNSA. This CDR3 has 14 residues. A J-beta primer mix and a sample-barcoded 5' primer were used in a second PCR of about 7 to 12 cycles. TCRdb recomputed calls from the 5' RACE reads with MiXCR, one row per CDR3 protein. The sample lists 800,000 or so distinct CDR3 sequences, 25% occurring once. In this sample, this clonotype turned up a few times. These data also formed part of another study, on T cells of mothers and their children.

The chain recombines TRBV7-2 with TRBJ2-5; 9 positions match TRBD2. Specimen: blood. This TCR was sampled from a boy younger than 18 in good health. The CDR3 protein is CASSTGLARETQYF. CDR3 sequence (DNA): TGTGCCAGCAGCACGGGACTAGCACGAGAGACCCAGTACTTC.